The T cell receptor beta chain described here comes from a study of response to subunit inactivated influenza vaccine. TCRdb re-called the RT-PCR reads with MiXCR, one entry per CDR3 protein. The top ten clones hold 9.5% to 13% of a sample with 710,000 or so distinct CDR3 sequences, about a sixth of them seen once. The junction had 13 bases not matched to a gene; V was cut back by 4 bases and J by 8 bases. The CDR3 has 15 amino acids. In its sample, this clonotype was seen a few times. This specimen consisted of PBMCs from blood, obtained roughly 12 days after vaccination. V and J are TRBV12-3 or TRBV12-4 and TRBJ1-2, with 7 bases that match TRBD1. The source of this sequence is a man between 50 and 59 years old who received an inactivated influenza vaccine. As DNA, the CDR3 is TGTGCCAGCAGTTCCCTCCGGGACAGCCCGCGGGGCTACACCTTC. This gives the protein CASSSLRDSPRGYTF.